The 16 T cell receptor beta chains reported below all come from one sample, sequenced in a study of blood T cell repertoires in COVID-19. Clones were read by immunoSEQ multiplex PCR, and TCRdb kept only the in-frame ones, dropping some. The sample includes 320,000 or so clones, 88% of them seen just once. What was sequenced was PBMCs or T cells enriched from blood (not recorded which). Every receptor here comes from a man between 25 and 39 years old who had recovered from COVID-19.

The chain joins TRBV7-8 to TRBJ2-2; no clear D. This CDR3 has 15 residues. Trimming cost V 0 bases and J 3 bases, with 8 bases left between them. The germline CDR1 and CDR2 sequences are SGHVS and FQNEAQ. CDR3 nucleotide sequence: TGTGCCAGCAGCTTAGCGTTCCGGGACACCGGGGAGCTGTTTTTT. Its translation is CASSLAFRDTGELFF. Full variable domain (remainder filled in from reference TRBV7-8 and TRBJ2-2): GAGVSQSPRYKVAKRGQDVALRCDPISGHVSLFWYQQALGQGPEFLTYFQNEAQLDKSGLPSDRFFAERPEGSVSTLKIQRTQQEDSAVYLCASSLAFRDTGELFFGEGSRLTVL.

V usage is TRBV5-5 and J usage is TRBJ1-3; D is undetermined. The CDR3 consists of 14 residues. Trimming left V 4 bases short and J 1 base short, with 9 bases between. Germline lookup yields CDR1 SGHKS and CDR2 YYEKEE (reference sequence). This CDR3 is CASSPGHSGNTIYF. The CDR3 DNA follows: TGTGCCAGCAGCCCAGGCCATTCTGGAAACACCATATATTTT.

The chain recombines TRBV7-2 with TRBJ2-1; 10 bases match TRBD2. CDR3 length equals 17 residues. Germline CDR1 SGHTA, CDR2 FQGNSA. V was pared by 3 bases and J by 3 bases, with 8 bases of the junction left unmatched. In nucleotides, the CDR3 is TGTGCCAGCAGCTTCTCTGTACTAGCGGGGTTCTACAATGAGCAGTTCTTC. This gives the protein CASSFSVLAGFYNEQFF.

The CDR3 is CASSPLLRSSYNSPLHF. CDR3 coding DNA: TGTGCCAGCTCACCACTACTCCGGAGCTCCTATAATTCACCCCTCCACTTT. The J gene is TRBJ1-6, the V gene TRBV18, with D unclear. Deletions cut 1 base from V and 0 bases from J, with 10 bases between. The CDR3 is made up of 17 amino acids. Germline lookup yields CDR1 KGHSH and CDR2 LQKENI.

The chain carries TRBV28 and TRBJ2-1; 8 bases map to TRBD2. The CDR3 is 13 residues long. Germline lookup yields CDR1 MDHEN and CDR2 SYDVKM. With V trimmed by 6 bases and J by 8 bases, 6 bases remained unmatched. The DNA of the CDR3 is TGTGCCAGCAGACCTCCGGGGGGGTATGAGCAGTTCTTC. Amino acids: CASRPPGGYEQFF.

This chain uses TRBV19 with TRBJ2-5; the match to TRBD2 covers 8 bases. CDR1 LNHDA and CDR2 SQIVND come from the germline V gene (reference sequence). This CDR3 has 15 residues. Trimming at V came to 4 bases and at J to 2 bases, leaving 6 bases not matched to a gene. The CDR3 region has the DNA TGTGCCAGTAGTAACTTTTTAGCGGGGCAAGAGACCCAGTACTTC. Encoded protein: CASSNFLAGQETQYF. The full variable domain, in which reference TRBV19 and TRBJ2-5 provide the parts outside the CDR3, is DGGITQSPKYLFRKEGQNVTLSCEQNLNHDAMYWYRQDPGQGLRLIYYSQIVNDFQKGDIAEGYSVSREKKESFPLTVTSAQKNPTAFYLCASSNFLAGQETQYFGPGTRLLVL.

The chain carries TRBV12-3 or TRBV12-4 and TRBJ2-1, with D tentatively TRBD1 (6 bases). There are 13 residues in the CDR3. Trimming removed 6 bases at V and 8 bases at J, with 14 bases between. In nucleotides, the CDR3 is TGTGCCAGCAGCACGGACAGTGAGTATGAGCAGTTCTTC. This gives the protein CASSTDSEYEQFF.

This clone was seen a single time. This chain connects TRBV5-8 to TRBJ2-7, with 10 positions matching TRBD1. Germline V gene sequence: CDR1 SGHTS, CDR2 YDEGEE. This CDR3 is 15 amino acids long. Trimming removed 0 bases from V and 1 base from J; junction bases left unmatched: 1. DNA for the CDR3: TGTGCCAGCAGCTTGGGGGACAGGGGTTCCTACGAGCAGTACTTC. This codes for CASSLGDRGSYEQYF.

Here the CDR3 reads CASQSATNEKLFF. The DNA for the CDR3 is TGTGCCAGCCAATCGGCAACTAATGAAAAACTGTTTTTT. This rearrangement joins TRBV28 to TRBJ1-4; D gene uncertain. The CDR3 consists of 13 residues. With 8 bases removed from V and 0 bases from J, the gap between germline ends came to 7 bases. Germline V gene data show CDR1 as MDHEN and CDR2 as SYDVKM.

This CDR3 reads CASSGDTGGRYNEQFF. The CDR3 region has the DNA TGTGCCAGCAGTGGAGATACAGGGGGCAGGTACAATGAGCAGTTCTTC. The chain carries TRBV2 and TRBJ2-1, with 9 bases that match TRBD1. Looked up from germline, CDR1 is SNHLY and CDR2 is FYNNEI. V trimming: 4 bases; J trimming: 4 bases; junction bases outside the gene matches: 8. The CDR3 runs to 16 residues.

The chain couples TRBV28 to TRBJ2-5; TRBD1 agrees at 10 bases. The CDR3 is made up of 15 amino acids. CDR1 is MDHEN, CDR2 SYDVKM, per germline. V shed 5 bases and J 5 bases; nucleotides not matched to a gene: 8. CDR3 bases: TGTGCCAGCAGTCCGCGACAGGGGGCCTGGGAGACCCAGTACTTC. Translated: CASSPRQGAWETQYF.

The chain is built from TRBV25-1 and TRBJ2-7; weak D call: TRBD1 (6 bases). Trimming removed 4 bases from V and 3 bases from J, with 10 bases in between. Germline V gene sequence: CDR1 MGHDK, CDR2 SYGVNS. The CDR3 has 13 residues. The CDR3 DNA follows: TGTGCCAGCAGTGGGCGACAGGTCTACGAGCAGTACTTC. It yields the protein CASSGRQVYEQYF.

This clone was seen a single time. This chain joins TRBV10-3 and TRBJ2-1; D ambiguous. Germline V lookup: CDR1 ENHRY, CDR2 SYGVKD. V lost 7 bases and J lost 5, with 9 bases in between. CDR3 size: 12 residues. CDR3 nucleotides: TGTGCCATCAAAGCCAACGACAATGAGCAGTTCTTC. Amino acid sequence: CAIKANDNEQFF.

This sequence joins TRBV24-1 and TRBJ2-1, with TRBD2 identical over 7 bases. Trimming cost V 4 bases and J 6 bases; bases outside gene matches: 14. The CDR3 runs 17 residues. CDR1 and CDR2 (germline): KGHDR, SFDVKD. CDR3 region: CATSDSLGRLVPNEQFF. The CDR3, as DNA: TGTGCCACCAGTGACTCCCTCGGGAGGTTGGTACCCAATGAGCAGTTCTTC.

The chain uses TRBV9 and TRBJ2-2; a possible D gene is TRBD2 (5 bases). The V and J ends lost 2 bases and 6 bases respectively, with 8 bases between them. The CDR3 has 13 residues. Germline values: CDR1 SGDLS, CDR2 YYNGEE. CDR3 coding DNA: TGTGCCAGCAGCGTCACGGGGTCCGGGGAGCTGTTTTTT. It yields the protein CASSVTGSGELFF.

This sequence joins TRBV24-1 and TRBJ1-4, with 7 nucleotides matching TRBD1. The CDR3 sequence is 13 residues long. Germline CDR1 reads KGHDR; CDR2 reads SFDVKD. V was clipped by 4 bases and J by 11 bases; unmatched bases: 6. The CDR3 DNA reads TGTGCCACCAGTGACCCAGGGGGGCGGAAACTGTTTTTT. It yields the protein CATSDPGGRKLFF.